The 26 T cell receptor beta chains in this list originate from one sample, sequenced in a study of blood T cells in healthy people across ages. A second PCR, run for roughly 7 to 11 cycles, used a sample-barcoded 5' primer plus a J-beta primer mix. TCRdb re-called the 5' RACE reads through MiXCR, storing one row per CDR3 protein. The data show about 560,000 distinct CDR3 sequences, over 25% seen once. These same records also appear under a second study, on T cells of mothers and their children.

The sample comprised blood. The source is a boy aged 2-9 years in good health.

This clonotype has only a few counts. J is TRBJ2-5 and V is TRBV6-1, with a tentative D call TRBD1 (6 bases). This CDR3 has 13 amino acids. Germline V gene sequence: CDR1 MNHNS, CDR2 SASEGT. V lost 3 bases, J lost 5 bases, and 10 bases lay in between. CDR3 in amino acids: CASSDWGPETQYF. As DNA, the CDR3 is TGTGCCAGCAGTGATTGGGGGCCGGAGACCCAGTACTTC.

The genes are TRBV7-2 and TRBJ2-3; possibly TRBD2 for D (6 bases). The germline gives CDR1 SGHTA, CDR2 FQGNSA. V was shortened by 3 bases and J by 4 bases, with 14 bases between the two germline ends. The CDR3 runs 15 residues. The CDR3 loop is CASSFGGTNADTQYF. In nucleotides, the CDR3 is TGTGCCAGCAGCTTCGGCGGGACGAATGCAGATACGCAGTATTTT.

V is TRBV10-3 and J is TRBJ2-7; D possibly uses TRBD1 or TRBD2 (6 bases each). CDR3 length: 14 amino acids. Germline CDR1 is ENHRY and CDR2 is SYGVKD. The V end was cut by 3 bases, the J end by 0 bases, with 9 bases between. The CDR3 DNA reads as TGTGCCATCAGTGACGGGGGCCGCTCCTACGAGCAGTACTTC. This encodes CAISDGGRSYEQYF.

The rearrangement links TRBV29-1 to TRBJ1-1, with D perhaps matching TRBD1 (5 bases). CDR1 SQVTM and CDR2 ANQGSEA come from the germline V gene. Deletions cut 6 bases from V and 3 bases from J, with 17 bases between. The CDR3 has 14 residues. CDR3 protein: CSVALRVADTEAFF. For the CDR3, the DNA is TGCAGCGTAGCCCTCAGGGTAGCGGACACTGAAGCTTTCTTT.

A few counts support this clonotype. The chain uses TRBV29-1 and TRBJ2-3; the match to TRBD2 covers 10 bases. Germline assignment: CDR1 SQVTM and CDR2 ANQGSEA. The CDR3 runs 14 residues. With V trimmed by 6 bases and J by 5 bases, 8 bases remained unmatched. The CDR3 DNA follows: TGCAGCGTCCATAGCGGGAGGATGGGAGATACGCAGTATTTT. Translation gives CSVHSGRMGDTQYF.

This clonotype was picked up a small number of times. The genes are TRBV6-2 or TRBV6-3 and TRBJ2-3, with TRBD2 matching over 9 bases. Trimming took 5 bases from V and 2 from J; bases not matched to a gene: 8. The CDR3 runs to 16 residues. Germline loops: CDR1 MNHEY, CDR2 SVGEGT. The CDR3 sequence: CASSDTGTSITDTQYF. CDR3 in DNA: TGTGCCAGCAGTGACACCGGGACTAGCATCACAGATACGCAGTATTTT.

The gene calls are TRBV7-6 and TRBJ2-5; D unresolved. The CDR3 extends over 15 amino acids. The V gene lost 0 bases and the J gene lost 0 bases, with 8 bases spanning the gap. Germline CDR1 and CDR2: SGHVS and FNYEAQ. The CDR3 reads CASSLAGQNQETQYF. In nucleotides, the CDR3 is TGTGCCAGCAGCTTAGCCGGGCAGAACCAAGAGACCCAGTACTTC.

V gene TRBV27 combines with J gene TRBJ2-1; D is uncertain. The CDR3 is 16 amino acids. From germline, CDR1 is MNHEY and CDR2 SMNVEV (reference sequence). V was trimmed by 5 bases and J by 0 bases, leaving 14 bases between them. CDR3 in amino acids: CASSPSGSSSYNEQFF. The CDR3 DNA follows: TGTGCCAGCAGTCCTTCTGGGTCAAGCTCCTACAATGAGCAGTTCTTC.

The table lists this clonotype with many counts. The chain uses TRBV7-8 and TRBJ1-2; no clear D. V was pared by 3 bases and J by 4 bases, with 24 bases between. Looked up from germline, CDR1 is SGHVS and CDR2 is FQNEAQ. The CDR3 length is 18 residues. The CDR3 DNA sequence: TGTGCCAGCAGCTTTGAGGGCCCGCTCGCTCTAGGTAGCTATGGCTACACCTTC. This translates into CASSFEGPLALGSYGYTF.

The CDR3 region is CASSVPQGQKEVSGADIGELFF. The DNA of the CDR3 is TGTGCCAGCAGCGTACCCCAGGGACAGAAAGAAGTCTCGGGAGCTGATATCGGGGAGCTGTTTTTT. This chain links TRBV9 with TRBJ2-2, with D possibly matching TRBD1 (7 bases). This CDR3 spans 22 amino acids. V dropped 1 base and J dropped 7 bases, with 35 bases sitting between them. Germline V gene data show CDR1 as SGDLS and CDR2 as YYNGEE.

This clonotype is judged medium-sized. The CDR3 DNA reads as TGTGCCAGCAGCCCTATGGGTCATGTTCCCTACGAGCAGTACTTC. This codes for CASSPMGHVPYEQYF. The chain carries TRBV9 and TRBJ2-7; D remains unclear. The CDR3 runs 15 residues. Looked up from germline, CDR1 is SGDLS and CDR2 is YYNGEE. V lost 4 bases and J lost 2, with 16 bases in between.

This clonotype appeared a few times. V gene TRBV6-1 combines with J gene TRBJ2-2, with D possibly TRBD1 on 6 matching bases. Germline-derived CDR1 and CDR2 are MNHNS and SASEGT. This CDR3 has 15 amino acids. Trimming stripped 2 bases from V and 6 bases from J, with 13 bases between. In DNA form, the CDR3 reads TGTGCCAGCAGTGAAAGGGCCAGGGGAGCCGGGGAGCTGTTTTTT. Translated, it gives CASSERARGAGELFF.

The gene calls are TRBV5-1 and TRBJ1-6; the D gene is possibly TRBD1 (6 bases). Germline V gives CDR1 SGHRS, CDR2 YFSETQ. The CDR3 consists of 16 residues. Trimming took 2 bases from V and 5 from J, leaving 14 bases between them. The CDR3 spells CASSFRGASDNSPLHF. The CDR3 bases are TGCGCCAGCAGCTTCCGGGGGGCCTCGGATAATTCACCCCTCCACTTT.

The chain combines TRBV11-2 with TRBJ1-2; unclear D gene. V was trimmed by 3 bases and J by 6 bases, leaving 11 bases between them. The length of the CDR3 is 13 residues. CDR1 is SGHAT, CDR2 FQNNGV, per germline. CDR3 residues: CASSFAGGDGYTF. The CDR3 coding sequence is TGTGCCAGCAGCTTTGCCGGTGGGGATGGCTACACCTTC.

V and J are TRBV29-1 and TRBJ2-6; D is possibly TRBD2 (6 bases). Germline CDR1 reads SQVTM; CDR2 reads ANQGSEA. The CDR3 spans 14 residues. V lost 5 bases to trimming and J lost 0 bases, with 8 bases between them. The CDR3 nucleotides are TGCAGCGTTCTGGGGGGCTCTGGGGCCAACGTCCTGACTTTC. As protein: CSVLGGSGANVLTF.

The rearrangement uses TRBV18 and TRBJ1-3, with 7 bases identical to TRBD1. Germline loops: CDR1 KGHSH, CDR2 LQKENI. The CDR3 extends over 16 amino acids. After removal of 1 base from V and 4 bases from J, the junction contained 7 bases not matched to a gene. In nucleotides, the CDR3 is TGTGCCAGCTCACCACAGGCACAGGGGCAAGGAAACACCATATATTTT. This translates into CASSPQAQGQGNTIYF.

The rearrangement joins TRBV5-1 to TRBJ1-6; TRBD1 aligns across 7 bases. The CDR3 contains 17 residues. Germline trimming cut 2 bases from V and 3 bases from J; bases unmatched to any gene: 8. Germline V gene data show CDR1 as SGHRS and CDR2 as YFSETQ. The chain's CDR3 is CASSFNRNRGYNSPLHF. CDR3 nucleotides: TGCGCCAGCAGCTTTAACCGAAACAGGGGCTATAATTCACCCCTCCACTTT.

The rearrangement uses TRBV20-1 and TRBJ2-5, with 15 bases fitting TRBD2. From germline, CDR1 is DFQATT and CDR2 SNEGSKA (reference sequence). The CDR3 sequence is 17 residues long. The ends lost 5 bases at V and 3 bases at J; junction bases unmatched: 10. DNA for the CDR3: TGCAGTGCTGCCCCGGGACTAGCGGGAGGTCTCGAAGAGACCCAGTACTTC. This translates into CSAAPGLAGGLEETQYF.

The V gene is TRBV10-3, the J gene TRBJ2-1; TRBD2 might be the D (5 bases). From germline, CDR1 is ENHRY and CDR2 SYGVKD. CDR3 length equals 12 residues. V was cut by 2 bases and J by 7 bases, with 6 bases left in between. The DNA for the CDR3 is TGTGCCATCAGTGAGGGGGAGAATGAGCAGTTCTTC. Its translation: CAISEGENEQFF.

This sequence joins TRBV20-1 and TRBJ1-4, with a weak D call TRBD1 (5 bases). Germline values: CDR1 DFQATT, CDR2 SNEGSKA (reference sequence). Trimming shortened V by 0 bases and J by 4 bases, and 18 bases separated the two germline ends. The CDR3 is 17 amino acids. This CDR3 reads CSARDRPRDRCNEKLFF. The DNA for the CDR3 is TGCAGTGCTAGAGATCGACCCCGGGACCGATGTAATGAAAAACTGTTTTTT.

At least ten counts were recorded for this clonotype. The chain couples TRBV7-9 to TRBJ2-7; 9 bases are shared with TRBD1. The trim removed 0 bases at V and 0 bases at J, leaving 6 bases unmatched. CDR1 is SEHNR and CDR2 is FQNEAQ in the germline V gene (reference sequence). The CDR3 covers 17 residues. CDR3 bases: TGTGCCAGCAGCTTAGCGGACAGGGGACCACGCTCCTACGAGCAGTACTTC. Encoded protein: CASSLADRGPRSYEQYF.

The chain links TRBV5-1 to TRBJ2-7; D call uncertain. CDR1 and CDR2 (germline): SGHRS, YFSETQ. V was trimmed by 0 bases and J by 0 bases, leaving 4 bases between them. The CDR3 extends over 13 amino acids. In nucleotides, the CDR3 is TGCGCCAGCAGCTTGGTGGACTCCTACGAGCAGTACTTC. This encodes CASSLVDSYEQYF.

A note on this clonotype: The CDR3 carries no conserved terminal phenylalanine or tryptophan, so it likely arises from a read error. This chain links TRBV20-1 with TRBJ1-6, with D perhaps matching TRBD1 (5 bases). The CDR3 consists of 16 residues. CDR1 DFQATT and CDR2 SNEGSKA come from the germline V gene (reference sequence). V lost 2 bases to trimming and J lost 1 base, with 12 bases between them. The CDR3, as DNA: TGCAGTGCTAGACGCAGGGAGAGTTCCTATAATTCACCCCTCCACCTT. The encoded protein is CSARRRESSYNSPLHL.

This clonotype appeared a few times. The genes are TRBV12-3 or TRBV12-4 and TRBJ2-5; TRBD2 matches at 13 bases. Losses at the gene ends were 6 bases for V and 1 base for J; bases not matched to a gene: 2. The CDR3 length is 15 residues. The CDR3 DNA sequence: TGTGCCAGCAGGAGACTAGCGGGAGGCCAAGAGACCCAGTACTTC. Protein sequence: CASRRLAGGQETQYF.

The gene calls are TRBV25-1 and TRBJ2-7, with D possibly matching TRBD2 (6 bases). The length of the CDR3 is 13 residues. Per the germline V gene, CDR1 is MGHDK and CDR2 is SYGVNS. The V end lost 9 bases, the J end lost 3 bases, and 15 bases lay between the germline ends. The CDR3: CASIAGRGYEQYF. The CDR3 nucleotides are TGTGCCAGTATAGCCGGGAGAGGCTACGAGCAGTACTTC.

This chain uses TRBV6-1 with TRBJ2-5; 7 positions match TRBD1. With V trimmed by 7 bases and J by 4 bases, 12 bases remained unmatched. The CDR3 runs to 15 residues. The germline CDR1 and CDR2 sequences are MNHNS and SASEGT. The chain's CDR3 is CASTENRGWGETQYF. Written as DNA, the CDR3 is TGTGCCAGCACCGAAAACAGGGGTTGGGGAGAGACCCAGTACTTC.